The 9 T cell receptor beta chains below all came from one sample that was sequenced in a study of regulatory T cells in long-lasting Graves disease. The time point denotes: newly diagnosed GD, antithyroid drugs for less than 3 months. Preparation of the TCR library used RNA extracted from PBMCs. Construction of TCR beta libraries relied on iRepertoire HTBI primers and on Arm-PCR targeting CDR3 regions. TCRdb re-called the multiplex PCR reads through MiXCR, storing one row per CDR3 protein. Of about 460,000 distinct CDR3 sequences listed, about 14% are singletons. These data were likewise used in another study, on T cells in Graves' hyperthyroidism and ophthalmopathy.

The sample in question was peripheral blood mononuclear cells (PBMCs), obtained at new diagnosis, from a patient treated with antithyroid drugs. Every receptor here comes from a woman aged 45-59 years with Graves disease.

This rearrangement joins TRBV4-2 to TRBJ2-7, with 7 bases identical to TRBD2. This CDR3 has 14 amino acids. Looked up from germline, CDR1 is LGHNA and CDR2 is YNFKEQ. The V gene end was trimmed by 4 bases and the J gene end by 3 bases; junction bases not matched to a gene: 6. CDR3: CASSPSREIYEQYF. Written as DNA, the CDR3 is TGTGCCAGCAGCCCATCGCGGGAGATCTACGAGCAGTACTTC.

This clonotype was counted ten times or more. DNA of the CDR3: TGTGCCAGCAGTGACCACAGGGGGGCCGGAGAGACCCAGTACTTC. As protein: CASSDHRGAGETQYF. The chain combines TRBV2 with TRBJ2-5, with 8 bases matching TRBD1. In germline, CDR1 is SNHLY, CDR2 FYNNEI. CDR3 length: 15 amino acids. V dropped 3 bases and J dropped 4; count of bases not matched to a gene: 7.

This clonotype was detected many times. The chain has TRBV9 and TRBJ2-3; tentative D call: TRBD2 (6 bases). The germline V and J ends were trimmed by 0 bases and 2 bases, with 10 bases remaining between them. The CDR3 length is 15 residues. Looked up from germline, CDR1 is SGDLS and CDR2 is YYNGEE. CDR3 in amino acids: CASSVGLAYTDTQYF. The DNA of the CDR3 is TGTGCCAGCAGCGTAGGGCTAGCGTACACAGATACGCAGTATTTT.

This clonotype was observed at least ten times. V usage is TRBV5-5 and J usage is TRBJ1-1; D unresolved. In germline, CDR1 is SGHKS, CDR2 YYEKEE (reference sequence). This CDR3 is built from 15 residues. Trimming removed 0 bases at V and 1 base at J, with 10 bases between. This chain's CDR3 is CASSLGPAGNTEAFF. DNA of the CDR3: TGTGCCAGCAGCTTGGGACCAGCGGGGAACACTGAAGCTTTCTTT.

The V and J genes are TRBV6-2 or TRBV6-3 and TRBJ2-1; unclear D gene. This CDR3 contains 17 residues. V was pared by 0 bases and J by 8 bases, with 20 bases between. Germline CDR1 is MNHEY and CDR2 is SVGEGT. CDR3 amino acids: CASSYSPFGRSLDEQFF. In DNA form, the CDR3 reads TGTGCCAGCAGTTACTCCCCCTTTGGAAGGTCTTTGGATGAGCAGTTCTTC.

This clonotype came up a few times. This sequence joins TRBV6-1 and TRBJ2-1; TRBD1 matches 12 bases. Germline V lookup: CDR1 MNHNS, CDR2 SASEGT. V was pared by 6 bases and J by 7 bases, with 7 bases of the junction left unmatched. The CDR3 is 15 amino acids. The CDR3 protein is CASSRDRGRWNEQFF. For the CDR3, the DNA is TGTGCCAGCAGCCGGGACAGGGGGCGGTGGAATGAGCAGTTCTTC.

In the case of this clonotype: A single base separates this from a much larger clone, so it may be a read error. The chain joins TRBV11-2 to TRBJ2-1; maybe TRBD1 (6 bases). The J call could be wrong; TRBJ2-7 is a better fit for the DNA end. CDR1 and CDR2 (germline): SGHAT, FQNNGV. CDR3 length equals 14 residues. The CDR3 DNA sequence: TGTGGCAGCAGCTTCTTAACCCAGGGGTACGAGCAGTACTTC. Its protein product is CGSSFLTQGYEQYF.

About this clonotype: It may be a read error: a sequence one base away is much more abundant. The chain joins TRBV27 to TRBJ2-7; 9 bases agree with TRBD2. Germline V gene data show CDR1 as MNHEY and CDR2 as SMNVEV (reference sequence). The CDR3 is 15 amino acids. The CDR3 DNA reads TGTGCCAGCAGTTCGGCTAGCGGGAACTCCTACAAGCAGTACTTC. This codes for CASSSASGNSYKQYF.

This clonotype was detected ten times or more. The chain recombines TRBV7-8 with TRBJ2-7; possible D gene TRBD2, 6 bases. This CDR3 is built from 15 residues. Germline V gene lookup returns CDR1 SGHVS and CDR2 FQNEAQ. The ends were cut back, 2 bases at V and 0 bases at J, with 11 bases in the middle. The CDR3 reads CASSLYAGPSYEQYF. The CDR3 DNA follows: TGTGCCAGCAGCTTATACGCGGGGCCCTCCTACGAGCAGTACTTC.